What follows is one T cell receptor beta chain and its context. Its target is not known. The data belong to a study of cytomegalovirus exposure and HLA in healthy donors. Whole-study results and caveats: In an earlier analysis, productive rearrangement rates for most beta V segments clustered near 87% or 30%. A later analysis showed that HLA-associated TCR beta chains had undergone more clonal expansion than equally common others. Within the data, a cluster of highly shared sequence variants was likely a sequencing artifact. The study labeled fewer than 200 TCR beta chains cytomegalovirus-associated.

Use of 60 Vbeta and 13 Jbeta primers characterized the PCR. Only in-frame clones appear in the TCRdb table, and some are missing; sequencing was by immunoSEQ multiplex PCR. The table has 90,000 to 120,000 clones, 60% to 75% seen once; the top ten hold approximately 11%. Germline values: CDR1 MNHNY, CDR2 SVGAGI (reference sequence). CDR3 length: 13 amino acids. With 2 bases removed from V and 7 bases from J, the gap between germline ends came to 12 bases. Source material: PBMCs. This clonotype was sampled from a man aged 35 to 55 in good health and CMV-seropositive. The chain carries TRBV6-6 and TRBJ2-7; D perhaps matches TRBD2 (6 bases). CDR3 nucleotide sequence: TGTGCCAGCAGTTACGCGGGGACGGGGGAGCAGTACTTC. This encodes CASSYAGTGEQYF.